A selection of T cell receptor beta chains follows, all from one sample in a study of T cells in localized non-small cell lung cancer. Generated by immunoSEQ multiplex PCR, the TCRdb table keeps only in-frame clones and is missing some. The sample has roughly 25,000 clones; roughly 88% are singletons. The sample was peripheral blood, taken before any cancer treatment. These receptors were obtained from a woman aged 35-75 years with stage I lung adenocarcinoma. The CDR3 runs from the conserved cysteine through the conserved F or W. A D gene is named only where the DNA matches it firmly. Expanded clones get a size class; other rows say once, few or many, or leave the size out.

d_gene: NA; abundance: NA; j_gene: TRBJ1-4; v_gene: TRBV19; CDR3nt: TGTGCCAGTAGATCGCCCTGGGGGCGAAGGGGTGAAAAACTGTTTTTT; CDR3aa: CASRSPWGRRGEKLFF
d_gene: NA; abundance: NA; j_gene: TRBJ2-6; v_gene: TRBV14; CDR3nt: TGTGCCAGCAGCCAAGATAGGGGCAGGCACACTAGGGCCAACGTCCTGACTTTC; CDR3aa: CASSQDRGRHTRANVLTF
d_gene: NA; abundance: NA; j_gene: TRBJ2-7; v_gene: TRBV5-6; CDR3nt: TGTGCCAGCAGCTTCGGGCCCTTTGAAGAGCAGTACTTC; CDR3aa: CASSFGPFEEQYF
d_gene: NA; abundance: NA; j_gene: TRBJ2-7; v_gene: TRBV9; CDR3nt: TGTGCCAGCAGCGTAGGTGGGAGTGGCTACGAGCAGTACTTC; CDR3aa: CASSVGGSGYEQYF
d_gene: NA; abundance: NA; j_gene: TRBJ2-7; v_gene: TRBV11-3; CDR3nt: TGTGCCAGCAGCTTAGGAGAGTACGAGCAGTACTTC; CDR3aa: CASSLGEYEQYF
d_gene: TRBD1; abundance: NA; j_gene: TRBJ2-7; v_gene: TRBV30; CDR3nt: TGTGCCTGGAGTTACTGGGACAGAAAACTCGAGCAGTACTTC; CDR3aa: CAWSYWDRKLEQYF
d_gene: NA; abundance: NA; j_gene: TRBJ2-2; v_gene: TRBV18; CDR3nt: TGTGCCAGCTCACTGGACAGCGCGAACACCGGGGAGCTGTTTTTT; CDR3aa: CASSLDSANTGELFF
d_gene: TRBD2; abundance: NA; j_gene: TRBJ2-1; v_gene: TRBV7-6; CDR3nt: TGTGCCAGCAGCCCCCGGGGGTCCGCGGGAGATTTGAATGAGCAGTTCTTC; CDR3aa: CASSPRGSAGDLNEQFF
d_gene: TRBD1; abundance: NA; j_gene: TRBJ1-2; v_gene: TRBV28; CDR3nt: TGTGCCAGCAGTTTATACGGGACAGGGGGAACTAACTATGGCTACACCTTC; CDR3aa: CASSLYGTGGTNYGYTF
d_gene: NA; abundance: NA; j_gene: TRBJ2-7; v_gene: TRBV4-2; CDR3nt: TGTGCCAGCAACCAAAATACAGGGACCTACGAGCAGTACTTC; CDR3aa: CASNQNTGTYEQYF
d_gene: NA; abundance: once; j_gene: TRBJ1-1; v_gene: TRBV6-1; CDR3nt: TGTGCCAGCAGTGAAAGCGTGGGACGGGGGAACACTGAAGCTTTCTTT; CDR3aa: CASSESVGRGNTEAFF
d_gene: NA; abundance: NA; j_gene: TRBJ1-6; v_gene: TRBV5-4; CDR3nt: TGTGCCAGCAGCTTGGATGGGGGATGGAATTCACCCCTCCACTTT; CDR3aa: CASSLDGGWNSPLHF
d_gene: NA; abundance: NA; j_gene: TRBJ2-3; v_gene: TRBV5-1; CDR3nt: TGCGCCAGCAGTGGCGGGGCAAGCACAGATACGCAGTATTTT; CDR3aa: CASSGGASTDTQYF
d_gene: TRBD1; abundance: few; j_gene: TRBJ1-2; v_gene: TRBV9; CDR3nt: TGTGCCAGCAGCGTAGGGGACAGGGGAGGGGTAATCCGCTATGGCTACACCTTC; CDR3aa: CASSVGDRGGVIRYGYTF
d_gene: TRBD2; abundance: NA; j_gene: TRBJ2-2; v_gene: TRBV19; CDR3nt: TGTGCCAGTAGGGGAGCGGGAGGGATAAACACCGGGGAGCTGTTTTTT; CDR3aa: CASRGAGGINTGELFF
d_gene: TRBD2; abundance: NA; j_gene: TRBJ2-5; v_gene: TRBV5-1; CDR3nt: TGCGCCAGCAGCTTTAGCGGGAGGGCCGTCTCGGAGACCCAGTACTTC; CDR3aa: CASSFSGRAVSETQYF
d_gene: NA; abundance: NA; j_gene: TRBJ2-3; v_gene: TRBV7-9; CDR3nt: TGTGCCAGCAGCCGGGGGGCGACAGATACGCAGTATTTT; CDR3aa: CASSRGATDTQYF
d_gene: TRBD1; abundance: once; j_gene: TRBJ2-5; v_gene: TRBV7-7; CDR3nt: TGTGCCAGCAGCCCACCGACAGGGGAAGAGACCCAGTACTTC; CDR3aa: CASSPPTGEETQYF
d_gene: NA; abundance: NA; j_gene: TRBJ2-2; v_gene: TRBV28; CDR3nt: TGTGCCACCCTCCGGGGGCAGTCGAACACCGGGGAGCTGTTTTTT; CDR3aa: CATLRGQSNTGELFF
d_gene: NA; abundance: NA; j_gene: TRBJ2-7; v_gene: TRBV20-1; CDR3nt: TGCAGTGCTAGAATTTCTGTCGAGCAGTACTTC; CDR3aa: CSARISVEQYF
d_gene: TRBD1; abundance: few; j_gene: TRBJ2-5; v_gene: TRBV18; CDR3nt: TGTGCCAGCTCACCCTATCCGACAGGGGGCTTCTCTGGCGAAGAGACCCAGTACTTC; CDR3aa: CASSPYPTGGFSGEETQYF
d_gene: TRBD1; abundance: NA; j_gene: TRBJ2-3; v_gene: TRBV19; CDR3nt: TGTGCCAGTACCCAGACAGGGGGGGATACGCAGTATTTT; CDR3aa: CASTQTGGDTQYF
d_gene: NA; abundance: NA; j_gene: TRBJ1-1; v_gene: TRBV28; CDR3nt: TGTGCCAGCAGCCCCCGATTCAGGAGGAACACTGAAGCTTTCTTT; CDR3aa: CASSPRFRRNTEAFF
d_gene: TRBD1; abundance: NA; j_gene: TRBJ1-3; v_gene: TRBV6-5; CDR3nt: TGTGCCAGCAGTTCCGACAGACAGGGTTACGGAAACACCATATATTTT; CDR3aa: CASSSDRQGYGNTIYF
d_gene: NA; abundance: NA; j_gene: TRBJ2-1; v_gene: TRBV30; CDR3nt: TGTGCCTGGAGTGTACGGTCCCCTGAGCAGTTCTTC; CDR3aa: CAWSVRSPEQFF
d_gene: TRBD2; abundance: NA; j_gene: TRBJ2-5; v_gene: TRBV5-1; CDR3nt: TGCGCCAGCAGCTTGGTGCTAGCGGGGAGAGGAGAGACCCAGTACTTC; CDR3aa: CASSLVLAGRGETQYF
d_gene: NA; abundance: NA; j_gene: TRBJ1-5; v_gene: TRBV14; CDR3nt: TGTGCCAGCAGCCATCTCCCCCACACGGCCCAGCATTTT; CDR3aa: CASSHLPHTAQHF
d_gene: NA; abundance: NA; j_gene: TRBJ1-6; v_gene: TRBV19; CDR3nt: TGTGCCAGTAGTACCGCAGGGTCCACTTCACCCCTCCACTTT; CDR3aa: CASSTAGSTSPLHF
d_gene: NA; abundance: NA; j_gene: TRBJ2-1; v_gene: TRBV7-2; CDR3nt: TGTGCCAGCAGCCCCCGCCCAGGGCGCTCCTACAATGAGCAGTTCTTC; CDR3aa: CASSPRPGRSYNEQFF
d_gene: NA; abundance: few; j_gene: TRBJ1-5; v_gene: TRBV7-2; CDR3nt: TGTGCCAGCAGCCTTAGTTCGGCACAGCAAAGATTTCAGCCCCAGCATTTT; CDR3aa: CASSLSSAQQRFQPQHF
d_gene: TRBD1; abundance: NA; j_gene: TRBJ1-6; v_gene: TRBV5-1; CDR3nt: TGCGCCAGCAGCGCACAGGGGAATTCACCCCTCCACTTT; CDR3aa: CASSAQGNSPLHF
d_gene: TRBD1; abundance: NA; j_gene: TRBJ1-1; v_gene: TRBV11-3; CDR3nt: TGTGCCAGCAGCTTAGGGACAGGCCTAAGGGAAGCTTTCTTT; CDR3aa: CASSLGTGLREAFF
d_gene: TRBD1; abundance: NA; j_gene: TRBJ1-1; v_gene: TRBV30; CDR3nt: TGTGTCTGTTCAGGGGGAACTGAAGCTTTCTTT; CDR3aa: CVCSGGTEAFF
d_gene: NA; abundance: NA; j_gene: TRBJ2-7; v_gene: TRBV5-4; CDR3nt: TGTGCCAGCAGCTTGGTCGGGGGCGACGAGCAGTACTTC; CDR3aa: CASSLVGGDEQYF
d_gene: NA; abundance: NA; j_gene: TRBJ1-1; v_gene: TRBV28; CDR3nt: TGTGCCAGCAGTTTATCTGGGGGTCCAACTTACGAAGCTTTCTTT; CDR3aa: CASSLSGGPTYEAFF
d_gene: NA; abundance: NA; j_gene: TRBJ2-7; v_gene: TRBV6-5; CDR3nt: TGTGCCAGCAGTTGGGGACACGAGCAGTACTTC; CDR3aa: CASSWGHEQYF
d_gene: TRBD1; abundance: NA; j_gene: TRBJ1-5; v_gene: TRBV18; CDR3nt: TGTGCCAGCTCAAGGACAGGGGAAGGCAATCAGCCCCAGCATTTT; CDR3aa: CASSRTGEGNQPQHF
d_gene: NA; abundance: NA; j_gene: TRBJ1-1; v_gene: TRBV19; CDR3nt: TGTGCCAGTAGTATAGACAGGGCTGGCACTGAAGCTTTCTTT; CDR3aa: CASSIDRAGTEAFF
d_gene: NA; abundance: NA; j_gene: TRBJ1-1; v_gene: TRBV6-6; CDR3nt: TGTGCCAGCAGTTACTCGGGGGGCACTGAAGCTTTCTTT; CDR3aa: CASSYSGGTEAFF
d_gene: NA; abundance: NA; j_gene: TRBJ1-4; v_gene: TRBV19; CDR3nt: TGTGCCAGTAGACCCGTTTCGGGAGATGAAAAACTGTTTTTT; CDR3aa: CASRPVSGDEKLFF
d_gene: NA; abundance: NA; j_gene: TRBJ1-2; v_gene: TRBV20-1; CDR3nt: TGCAGTGCTTTTTGGGGTGGCTACACCTTC; CDR3aa: CSAFWGGYTF
d_gene: TRBD2; abundance: NA; j_gene: TRBJ2-5; v_gene: TRBV27; CDR3nt: TGTGCCAGCAGTTTCCTGGGGGGGAGGTCTCAAGAGACCCAGTACTTC; CDR3aa: CASSFLGGRSQETQYF
d_gene: NA; abundance: NA; j_gene: TRBJ2-1; v_gene: TRBV11-1; CDR3nt: TGTGCCAGCAGCTTAGAGAGGGGCTCCTACAATGAGCAGTTCTTC; CDR3aa: CASSLERGSYNEQFF
d_gene: NA; abundance: NA; j_gene: TRBJ2-3; v_gene: TRBV27; CDR3nt: TGTGCCAGCGGGAGCGGACCCCCAAGCACAGATACGCAGTATTTT; CDR3aa: CASGSGPPSTDTQYF
d_gene: NA; abundance: NA; j_gene: TRBJ1-2; v_gene: TRBV4-3; CDR3nt: TGCGCCAGCAGCCAAGATACAGGTTTTTTTTATGGCTACACCTTC; CDR3aa: CASSQDTGFFYGYTF
d_gene: NA; abundance: once; j_gene: TRBJ1-1; v_gene: TRBV12-5; CDR3nt: TGTGCTAGTGCCGTCGCAGGCGAGAACACTGAAGCTTTCTTT; CDR3aa: CASAVAGENTEAFF
d_gene: NA; abundance: NA; j_gene: TRBJ2-2; v_gene: TRBV7-2; CDR3nt: TGTGCCAGCAGCAATGGGCTAGCTAGCGGGGAGCTGTTTTTT; CDR3aa: CASSNGLASGELFF
d_gene: TRBD1; abundance: NA; j_gene: TRBJ1-1; v_gene: TRBV6-1; CDR3nt: TGTGCCAGCAGTGAGCGACAGGGCACTGAAGCTTTCTTT; CDR3aa: CASSERQGTEAFF
d_gene: NA; abundance: NA; j_gene: TRBJ1-5; v_gene: TRBV6-1; CDR3nt: TGTGCCAGCAGGGTTGGACCTTATAGCAATCAGCCCCAGCATTTT; CDR3aa: CASRVGPYSNQPQHF
d_gene: NA; abundance: NA; j_gene: TRBJ2-7; v_gene: TRBV7-9; CDR3nt: TGTGCCAGCAGCTCCAGGGGCAGTTCGGACGAGCAGTACTTC; CDR3aa: CASSSRGSSDEQYF
d_gene: TRBD1; abundance: NA; j_gene: TRBJ1-4; v_gene: TRBV30; CDR3nt: TGTGCCTGGAGTGCCCTGGACAGGGTGAGAAAACTGTTTTTT; CDR3aa: CAWSALDRVRKLFF
d_gene: NA; abundance: NA; j_gene: TRBJ1-2; v_gene: TRBV7-8; CDR3nt: TGTGCCAGCAGCTTAGTAGCAGGGGCTTATGGCTACACCTTC; CDR3aa: CASSLVAGAYGYTF
d_gene: NA; abundance: NA; j_gene: TRBJ2-2; v_gene: TRBV28; CDR3nt: TGTGCCAGCAGTTTAAGGTCCCAGGGGAGGAACACCGGGGAGCTGTTTTTT; CDR3aa: CASSLRSQGRNTGELFF
d_gene: NA; abundance: NA; j_gene: TRBJ1-5; v_gene: TRBV18; CDR3nt: TGTGCCAGCTCACCGAACAGGGACCAGCCCCAGCATTTT; CDR3aa: CASSPNRDQPQHF
d_gene: TRBD1; abundance: NA; j_gene: TRBJ2-5; v_gene: TRBV5-1; CDR3nt: TGCGCCAGCAGCCAATTACAGGGGTACCAAGAGACCCAGTACTTC; CDR3aa: CASSQLQGYQETQYF
d_gene: NA; abundance: NA; j_gene: TRBJ1-1; v_gene: TRBV19; CDR3nt: TGTGCCAGTAGTACTGGCCTCCGGAGGGGCCCGAACACTGAAGCTTTCTTT; CDR3aa: CASSTGLRRGPNTEAFF
d_gene: NA; abundance: NA; j_gene: TRBJ2-7; v_gene: TRBV6-5; CDR3nt: TGTGCCAGCAGTACCCCTTTCAACGAGCAGTACTTC; CDR3aa: CASSTPFNEQYF
d_gene: NA; abundance: once; j_gene: TRBJ1-1; v_gene: TRBV11-2; CDR3nt: TGTGCCAGCAGCTTAGTGGCGGCAGGCCCTGGGGCTGAAGCTTTCTTT; CDR3aa: CASSLVAAGPGAEAFF
d_gene: NA; abundance: NA; j_gene: TRBJ1-1; v_gene: TRBV6-5; CDR3nt: TGTGCCAGCAGTAAAGGAGGGTTTATGGAAGCTTTCTTT; CDR3aa: CASSKGGFMEAFF
d_gene: TRBD2; abundance: NA; j_gene: TRBJ2-3; v_gene: TRBV6-5; CDR3nt: TGTGCCAGCAGTTACGGGAGGGGCAGACGAGATACGCAGTATTTT; CDR3aa: CASSYGRGRRDTQYF